The rows below give T cell receptor beta chains drawn from one sample of a study of T cells expressing NK-cell markers. Reanalyzing the 5' RACE reads, TCRdb keeps one entry per CDR3 protein, without DNA. The sample includes 150,000 to 180,000 distinct CDR3 sequences. Sequencing was done on a sample of blood T cells: a sorted CD56 or NKG2C T cell subset, CD4+ or CD8+ T cells, or bulk PBMC T cells (not recorded which). The receptor set was obtained from a woman between 45 and 65 years old in good health. CDR3s include the opening cysteine and the closing phenylalanine or tryptophan.

CASSLLRTGIEETQYF,TRBV12-3/TRBV12-4,TRBJ2-5
CASSGTGLDYEQYF,TRBV10-2,TRBJ2-7
CASRGAGPEAFF,TRBV7-9,TRBJ1-1
CASSQDRFAAGELFF,TRBV4-1,TRBJ2-2
CASSLTSGRDTQYF,TRBV5-1,TRBJ2-3
CASGLHPFSGRASETQYF,TRBV12-5,TRBJ2-5
CASSYPGQPRGANEKLFF,TRBV6-5,TRBJ1-4
CASSAGGGHLWDTQYF,TRBV27,TRBJ2-3
CSAREKGTGVTDTQYF,TRBV20-1,TRBJ2-3
CATSDPRQSSYNEQFF,TRBV24-1,TRBJ2-1
CASSQDLAGTTDTQYF,TRBV4-1,TRBJ2-3
CSVAGTAGAKNIQYF,TRBV29-1,TRBJ2-4
CASSLDVQDTQYF,TRBV12-3/TRBV12-4,TRBJ2-3
CASSSPGGVGLNTGELFF,TRBV7-8,TRBJ2-2
CASGLAGTEAFF,TRBV12-5,TRBJ1-1
CASSRPGQGRHNYEQYF,TRBV7-9,TRBJ2-7
CATSDLGVGTDTQYF,TRBV24-1,TRBJ2-3
CASSVGAGTYEQYF,TRBV2,TRBJ2-7
CASSFRLAAETQYF,TRBV12-3/TRBV12-4,TRBJ2-5
CATSSGIGGGGYEQYF,TRBV15,TRBJ2-7
CASSFWNGNNEKLFF,TRBV27,TRBJ1-4
CASSPPRTGGPLSDTQYF,TRBV7-9,TRBJ2-3
CAIRETSGRTGELFF,TRBV10-3,TRBJ2-2
CASSRTSGRTLGVIEQFF,TRBV9,TRBJ2-1
CASSLFMELKEGPTYNEQFF,TRBV5-1,TRBJ2-1
CASSVPGQGEEDNEKLFF,TRBV2,TRBJ1-4
CASSQRDRGYTEAFF,TRBV6-6,TRBJ1-1
CASSLKGWNEQFF,TRBV5-5,TRBJ2-1
CATSKPQALLNEKLFF,TRBV15,TRBJ1-4
CASNEAGELGEQYF,TRBV6-5,TRBJ2-7
CATQGGAGANVLTF,TRBV6-5,TRBJ2-6
CASSPFRGRHEKLFF,TRBV5-1,TRBJ1-4
CATRVGVGPYEQYF,TRBV28,TRBJ2-7
CASSFINTGELFF,TRBV12-3/TRBV12-4,TRBJ2-2
CASSLELLTDTQYF,TRBV7-2,TRBJ2-3
CASSLDQEGLELF,TRBV11-3,TRBJ2-1
CSALQRASYNEQFF,TRBV20-1,TRBJ2-1
CSARTGMGYEQYF,TRBV20-1,TRBJ2-7
CASYRGSGELFF,TRBV27,TRBJ2-2
CATEGSESSYNEQFF,TRBV3-1,TRBJ2-1
CASSLVQGVGEQYF,TRBV5-5,TRBJ2-7
CSAREPGTQYNEQFF,TRBV20-1,TRBJ2-1
CASSGRHNEQFF,TRBV7-9,TRBJ2-1
CASSLASFSGYTF,TRBV5-1,TRBJ1-2
CASSQEALYEQYF,TRBV4-1,TRBJ2-7
CASSQDPSVLAKNIQYF,TRBV4-1,TRBJ2-4
CASSSGRTEAFF,TRBV3-1,TRBJ1-1
CASIYGNEAFF,TRBV19,TRBJ1-1
CASSPPSGSYGYTF,TRBV5-6,TRBJ1-2
CASSEWAAEQFF,TRBV25-1,TRBJ2-1
CASSLYPTDIANTGELFF,TRBV5-5,TRBJ2-2
CASSPGTSGGQRFF,TRBV11-3,TRBJ2-1
CASDQGLGGMETQYF,TRBV3-1,TRBJ2-5